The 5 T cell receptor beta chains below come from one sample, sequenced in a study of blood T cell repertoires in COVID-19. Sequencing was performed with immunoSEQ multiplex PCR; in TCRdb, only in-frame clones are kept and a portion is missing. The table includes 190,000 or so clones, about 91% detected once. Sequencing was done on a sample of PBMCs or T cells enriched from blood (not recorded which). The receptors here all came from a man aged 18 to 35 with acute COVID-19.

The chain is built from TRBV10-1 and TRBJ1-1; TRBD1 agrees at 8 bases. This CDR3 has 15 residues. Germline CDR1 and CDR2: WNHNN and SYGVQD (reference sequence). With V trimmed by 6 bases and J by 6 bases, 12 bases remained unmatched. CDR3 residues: CASSDGQGVFPEAFF. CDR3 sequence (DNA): TGCGCCAGCAGCGATGGACAGGGAGTTTTCCCTGAAGCTTTCTTT.

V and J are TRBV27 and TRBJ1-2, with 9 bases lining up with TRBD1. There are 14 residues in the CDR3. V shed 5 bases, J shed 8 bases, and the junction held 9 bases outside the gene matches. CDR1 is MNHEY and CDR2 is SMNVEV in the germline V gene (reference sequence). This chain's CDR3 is CASSTNRGLEGYTF. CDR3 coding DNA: TGTGCCAGCAGTACAAACAGGGGGCTAGAGGGCTACACCTTC.

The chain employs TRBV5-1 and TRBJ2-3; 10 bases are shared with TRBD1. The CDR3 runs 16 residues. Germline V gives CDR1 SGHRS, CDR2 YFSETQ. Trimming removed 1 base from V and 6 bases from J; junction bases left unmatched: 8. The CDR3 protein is CASSLIGTGVEDTQYF. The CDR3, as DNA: TGCGCCAGCAGCTTGATCGGGACAGGGGTTGAGGATACGCAGTATTTT.

CDR3 bases: TGCAGCGTTGAAGATCAGGGACAGCCTCACGACGAGCAGTACTTC. This translates into CSVEDQGQPHDEQYF. J is TRBJ2-7 and V is TRBV29-1, with 7 bases matching TRBD1. V shed 0 bases, J shed 5 bases, and the junction held 10 bases outside the gene matches. Germline assignment: CDR1 SQVTM and CDR2 ANQGSEA. The CDR3 sequence is 15 residues long.

The CDR3 DNA sequence: TGCGCCAGCAGTGTATTTTTTGAGCGGAGTAATTCGAACACCGGGGAGCTGTTTTTT. Translation: CASSVFFERSNSNTGELFF. The rearrangement uses TRBV10-2 and TRBJ2-2; D is possibly TRBD2 (5 bases). The CDR3 is made up of 19 amino acids. V was shortened by 4 bases and J by 0 bases, with 21 bases between the two germline ends. CDR1 is WSHSY and CDR2 is SAAADI in the germline V gene.